Presented here are 9 T cell receptor beta chains from one specimen sequenced in a study of shared clonotypes between healthy human individuals. Produced via immunoSEQ multiplex PCR; TCRdb's table is partial and in-frame only. The sample comprises over 2 million clones, roughly 96% of which are singletons, and 0.1% to 0.15% rests with the top ten. Sequencing was done on a sample of naive CD4+ T cells sorted from blood. Subset defined: CD45RA+ positively selected. These receptors were taken from a man aged 18-30 years in good health.

The V and J genes are TRBV7-2 and TRBJ1-4; D is undetermined. Per the germline V gene, CDR1 is SGHTA and CDR2 is FQGNSA. V was cut by 6 bases and J by 4 bases, with 6 bases left in between. This CDR3 comprises 12 residues. The CDR3, as DNA: TGTGCCAGCAGGGCCTTTAATGAAAAACTGTTTTTT. This gives the protein CASRAFNEKLFF. Full variable domain (outside the CDR3, taken from reference TRBV7-2 and TRBJ1-4): GAGVSQSPSNKVTEKGKDVELRCDPISGHTALYWYRQSLGQGLEFLIYFQGNSAPDKSGLPSDRFSAERTGGSVSTLTIQRTQQEDSAVYLCASRAFNEKLFFGSGTQLSVL.

The rearrangement links TRBV7-2 to TRBJ2-7; 7 nucleotides align to TRBD1. The ends lost 2 bases at V and 6 bases at J; junction bases unmatched: 4. Germline CDR1 and CDR2: SGHTA and FQGNSA. The CDR3 extends over 13 amino acids. CDR3 sequence (DNA): TGTGCCAGCAGCTTAAGGCAGGGGGTCGAGCAGTACTTC. It codes for CASSLRQGVEQYF.

The chain has TRBV18 and TRBJ1-5; TRBD1 might be the D (5 bases). The CDR3 runs 17 residues. V lost 2 bases and J lost 3, with 17 bases in between. CDR1 KGHSH and CDR2 LQKENI come from the germline V gene. The CDR3, as DNA: TGTGCCAGCTCACCATTAACCGGGTCAGGGTACAATCAGCCCCAGCATTTT. Amino acid sequence: CASSPLTGSGYNQPQHF.

The chain joins TRBV10-2 to TRBJ2-7; maybe TRBD2 (6 bases). The germline CDR1 and CDR2 sequences are WSHSY and SAAADI. The V end lost 10 bases, the J end lost 7 bases, and 23 bases lay between the germline ends. CDR3 length: 14 amino acids. For the CDR3, the DNA is TGCGCCACCGGGGGTGTCGGGGGTTTGGGAGAGCAGTACTTC. Protein: CATGGVGGLGEQYF.

V gene TRBV15 combines with J gene TRBJ1-6; possibly TRBD1 for D (5 bases). Germline V lookup: CDR1 LNHNV, CDR2 YYDKDF (reference sequence). Trimming left V 2 bases short and J 10 bases short, with 6 bases between. This CDR3 spans 12 amino acids. The CDR3 reads CATSRQGSPLHF. The CDR3 DNA reads as TGTGCCACCAGCAGACAGGGATCACCCCTCCACTTT.

The genes are TRBV28 and TRBJ1-5, with TRBD1 identical over 7 bases. Trimming took 6 bases from V and 2 from J; bases not matched to a gene: 4. The CDR3 consists of 14 residues. Germline loops: CDR1 MDHEN, CDR2 SYDVKM. CDR3: CASREGTGNQPQHF. The CDR3 DNA is TGTGCCAGCAGGGAAGGGACAGGCAATCAGCCCCAGCATTTT.

The chain uses TRBV29-1 and TRBJ1-1; maybe TRBD1 (5 bases). Germline values: CDR1 SQVTM, CDR2 ANQGSEA. Trimming removed 0 bases at V and 5 bases at J, with 10 bases between. CDR3 size: 13 residues. CDR3 DNA: TGCAGCGTTGAAGAGGGGGTAGGGACTGAAGCTTTCTTT. Its translation is CSVEEGVGTEAFF.

In DNA form, the CDR3 reads TGTGCCAGCAGCATACAGGGGGCCGGGCAGCCCCAGCATTTT. Protein product: CASSIQGAGQPQHF. This chain connects TRBV7-2 to TRBJ1-5; 9 positions agree with TRBD1. The ends lost 5 bases at V and 7 bases at J; junction bases unmatched: 6. The CDR3 is made up of 14 amino acids. From germline, CDR1 is SGHTA and CDR2 FQGNSA. Full variable domain (outside the CDR3, taken from reference TRBV7-2 and TRBJ1-5): GAGVSQSPSNKVTEKGKDVELRCDPISGHTALYWYRQSLGQGLEFLIYFQGNSAPDKSGLPSDRFSAERTGGSVSTLTIQRTQQEDSAVYLCASSIQGAGQPQHFGDGTRLSIL.

This rearrangement joins TRBV7-2 to TRBJ2-1; 10 bases align to TRBD2. This CDR3 comprises 15 residues. Germline assignment: CDR1 SGHTA and CDR2 FQGNSA. Unmatched junction bases numbered 2, after V lost 1 base and J lost 5 bases. The CDR3 protein is CASSLGSGRNNEQFF. As DNA, the CDR3 is TGTGCCAGCAGCTTAGGTAGCGGGAGGAACAATGAGCAGTTCTTC.